This TCR beta chain emerged from a study of blood T cell repertoires in COVID-19. Whole-study context: The study drew acute and convalescent COVID-19 samples from the United States, Italy and Spain.

From germline, CDR1 is LGHDT and CDR2 YNNKEL (reference sequence). The CDR3 has 22 amino acids. The junction had 15 bases not matched to a gene; V was cut back by 0 bases and J by 0 bases. This clone appeared a single time. Here immunoSEQ multiplex PCR was the method, and the copy in TCRdb shows in-frame clones only, minus some. Seen here are 25,000 to 30,000 clones, 55% to 75% observed once, and the top ten hold 20% to 25%. This sequence joins TRBV3-1 (or the pseudogene TRBV3-2) and TRBJ2-1; 12 bases are a match to TRBD1. Material: peripheral blood. The TCR sequence derives from a boy aged 2 to 10 with active or convalescent COVID-19. CDR3 DNA: TGTGCCAGCAGCCAAGATAGGGTGGGGACAGGGGGCGTTAGGGGCTCCTACAATGAGCAGTTCTTC. This sequence encodes CASSQDRVGTGGVRGSYNEQFF.